The 21 T cell receptor beta chains in this list originate from one sample, sequenced in a study of blood T cell repertoires in COVID-19. Produced via immunoSEQ multiplex PCR; TCRdb's table is partial and in-frame only. The sample holds about 300,000 clones, around 88% seen once. The sequencing sample was made of peripheral blood. The source is a woman aged 25 to 39 who had recovered from COVID-19.

This clone was observed once. The germline gene is not matched at one end of the junction; a read error may be the cause. V is TRBV29-1 and J is TRBJ2-4; 7 bases map to TRBD1. This CDR3 is built from 12 residues. Germline loops: CDR1 SQVTM, CDR2 ANQGSEA. The CDR3 region is CSVDRQGGLRVF. The CDR3 nucleotides read TGCAGCGTTGATCGACAGGGTGGTTTACGAGTCTTC.

The rearrangement joins TRBV30 to TRBJ1-3; D is unclear. Between the trimmed V and J ends, which lost 0 bases and 0 bases, there was a span of 9 bases. Germline CDR1 GTSNPN, CDR2 SVGIG (reference sequence). The CDR3 totals 15 residues. The CDR3 loop reads CAWSVLLLSGNTIYF. CDR3 coding DNA: TGTGCCTGGAGTGTACTTCTCCTCTCTGGAAACACCATATATTTT.

J is TRBJ2-7 and V is TRBV7-9; no firm D call. The CDR3 is 15 residues long. Deletions cut 1 base from V and 1 base from J, with 11 bases between. CDR1 and CDR2 from the germline V gene are SEHNR and FQNEAQ (reference sequence). In DNA form, the CDR3 reads TGTGCCAGCAGCTTAGTGGTGCGAGGTTCCTACGAGCAGTACTTC. Amino acids: CASSLVVRGSYEQYF. Drawing the rest from reference TRBV7-9 and TRBJ2-7, the complete variable domain is DTGVSQNPRHKITKRGQNVTFRCDPISEHNRLYWYRQTLGQGPEFLTYFQNEAQLEKSRLLSDRFSAERPKGSFSTLEIQRTEQGDSAMYLCASSLVVRGSYEQYFGPGTRLTVT.

The chain joins TRBV29-1 to TRBJ1-1; 7 bases are shared with TRBD1. Germline CDR1 and CDR2: SQVTM and ANQGSEA. With 3 bases clipped from V and 8 bases from J, the junction kept 6 bases outside the gene matches. This CDR3 contains 12 residues. The CDR3 here is CSVDSGTAEAFF. The CDR3 nucleotides are TGCAGCGTTGATTCCGGGACAGCAGAAGCTTTCTTT.

The chain couples TRBV6-2 or TRBV6-3 to TRBJ2-2; no clear D. Germline loops: CDR1 MNHEY, CDR2 SVGEGT. V lost 0 bases and J lost 0, with 17 bases in between. The length of the CDR3 is 19 residues. Here the CDR3 reads CASSYSIDPFDTNTGELFF. The CDR3 DNA reads as TGTGCCAGCAGTTACTCGATTGATCCATTTGACACGAACACCGGGGAGCTGTTTTTT.

The chain carries TRBV27 and TRBJ2-3; perhaps TRBD1 as D (6 bases). This CDR3 comprises 15 residues. Germline V gene sequence: CDR1 MNHEY, CDR2 SMNVEV (reference sequence). Deletions cut 3 bases from V and 0 bases from J, with 10 bases between. The chain's CDR3 is CASSFVGQSTDTQYF. CDR3 nucleotide sequence: TGTGCCAGCAGTTTTGTTGGACAGAGCACAGATACGCAGTATTTT.

The chain joins TRBV27 to TRBJ1-2, with 8 bases that match TRBD1. Per germline, CDR1 MNHEY and CDR2 SMNVEV (reference sequence). The CDR3 is made up of 14 amino acids. V lost 5 bases, J lost 4 bases, and 6 bases stayed unmatched. CDR3 loop: CASSTLDRGYGYTF. CDR3 DNA: TGTGCCAGCAGTACACTTGACAGGGGCTATGGCTACACCTTC.

The chain combines TRBV5-1 with TRBJ1-1; 9 bases agree with TRBD1. The V gene end was trimmed by 1 base and the J gene end by 1 base; junction bases not matched to a gene: 2. CDR1 is SGHRS and CDR2 is YFSETQ in the germline V gene. CDR3 size: 15 residues. The CDR3 protein is CASSLQTGGNTEAFF. The CDR3 nucleotides read TGCGCCAGCAGCTTGCAGACAGGGGGGAACACTGAAGCTTTCTTT.

The V call is TRBV27, the J call TRBJ2-3; 10 bases are shared with TRBD2. The V gene end was trimmed by 2 bases and the J gene end by 2 bases; junction bases not matched to a gene: 4. Germline values: CDR1 MNHEY, CDR2 SMNVEV (reference sequence). The CDR3 has 16 residues. CDR3 in amino acids: CASSLRAGGTTDTQYF. The DNA of the CDR3 is TGTGCCAGCAGTTTACGAGCGGGGGGGACCACAGATACGCAGTATTTT.

This chain joins TRBV27 and TRBJ2-5; D perhaps matches TRBD1 (5 bases). The CDR3 extends over 13 amino acids. Trimming took 5 bases from V and 4 from J, leaving 11 bases between them. Germline CDR1 MNHEY, CDR2 SMNVEV (reference sequence). Here the CDR3 reads CASSGQGGETQYF. CDR3 coding DNA: TGTGCCAGCAGTGGTCAGGGCGGAGAGACCCAGTACTTC.

About this clone itself: One junction end does not reproduce the germline sequence, and a read error may be involved. The rearrangement links TRBV6-1 to TRBJ2-2; D may be TRBD2 (5 bases). The length of the CDR3 is 13 residues. Germline loops: CDR1 MNHNS, CDR2 SASEGT. The CDR3 region is CASTEPGTGELFF. CDR3 DNA sequence: TGTGCCAGCACTGAACCGGGGACCGGGGAGCTGTTTTTT.

The chain couples TRBV24-1 to TRBJ2-3; TRBD2 might be the D (6 bases). Germline V CDR1 and CDR2: KGHDR, SFDVKD. The CDR3 sequence is 20 residues long. Trimming removed 5 bases at V and 0 bases at J, with 26 bases between. The DNA for the CDR3 is TGTGCCACCAGTGCGTCCTTTGAATGGGCGGGAATCACTAGCACAGATACGCAGTATTTT. It codes for CATSASFEWAGITSTDTQYF.

J is TRBJ2-7 and V is TRBV2, with a possible D match to TRBD1 (6 bases). V lost 9 bases, J lost 3 bases, and 15 bases lay in between. CDR3 length: 13 amino acids. Germline V gene sequence: CDR1 SNHLY, CDR2 FYNNEI. The CDR3 DNA is TGTGCCAGTGTGGACAGATTCTTCTACGAGCAGTACTTC. This gives the protein CASVDRFFYEQYF.

The chain uses TRBV11-2 and TRBJ1-6, with D unclear. The V end was cut by 5 bases, the J end by 4 bases, with 12 bases between. The length of the CDR3 is 15 residues. Germline V lookup: CDR1 SGHAT, CDR2 FQNNGV. The CDR3 DNA is TGTGCCAGCAGCCCAATCGGGATGTATAATTCACCCCTCCACTTT. This gives the protein CASSPIGMYNSPLHF.

The rearrangement joins TRBV6-5 to TRBJ1-5; no clear D gene. The V and J ends lost 10 bases and 0 bases respectively, with 16 bases between them. Per the germline V gene, CDR1 is MNHEY and CDR2 is SVGAGI. The CDR3 loop spans 15 amino acids. The CDR3 sequence: CATLGMEYSNQPQHF. The CDR3 region has the DNA TGTGCCACCCTCGGAATGGAGTATAGCAATCAGCCCCAGCATTTT.

Note on this clone: Different DNA sequences within this sample yield the same CDR3. V gene TRBV4-1 combines with J gene TRBJ2-7; possibly TRBD1 for D (5 bases). The V end lost 3 bases, the J end lost 3 bases, and 9 bases lay between the germline ends. CDR1 MGHRA and CDR2 YSYEKL come from the germline V gene. The CDR3 runs 13 residues. CDR3 bases: TGCGCCAGCAGCCAGCAGCAGGGCTACGAGCAGTACTTC. This translates into CASSQQQGYEQYF.

This chain connects TRBV11-3 to TRBJ2-7; 8 nucleotides align to TRBD2. The length of the CDR3 is 13 residues. The germline V gene encodes CDR1 SGHNT and CDR2 YENEEA. The ends lost 8 bases at V and 6 bases at J; junction bases unmatched: 9. CDR3: CASAGTSSAEQYF. CDR3 DNA: TGTGCCAGCGCTGGGACTAGTTCGGCCGAGCAGTACTTC.

This rearrangement joins TRBV7-2 to TRBJ2-2; the match to TRBD2 covers 7 bases. Trimming took 3 bases from V and 4 from J; bases not matched to a gene: 5. CDR1 is SGHTA and CDR2 is FQGNSA in the germline V gene. The CDR3 sequence is 15 residues long. In DNA, the CDR3 is TGTGCCAGCAGCTTTGTCCAGCGGGGCACCGGGGAGCTGTTTTTT. Its translation is CASSFVQRGTGELFF.

This chain links TRBV7-2 with TRBJ2-7, with a possible D match to TRBD1 (6 bases). The ends were cut back, 1 base at V and 3 bases at J, with 16 bases in the middle. Germline CDR1 and CDR2: SGHTA and FQGNSA. CDR3 length: 16 amino acids. CDR3 sequence (DNA): TGTGCCAGCAGCTTAGATTCCGGGGACACGATCTACGAGCAGTACTTC. Residues: CASSLDSGDTIYEQYF.

The V and J genes are TRBV5-1 and TRBJ2-3; D is possibly TRBD2 (6 bases). The V gene's germline CDR1 is SGHRS and CDR2 YFSETQ. The CDR3 runs 15 residues. Trimming pared 2 bases from V and 3 bases from J, leaving 13 bases between. In nucleotides, the CDR3 is TGCGCCAGCAGCTTAAGCAGCGGGCGAACAGATACGCAGTATTTT. It yields the protein CASSLSSGRTDTQYF. Together with reference TRBV5-1 and TRBJ2-3, the CDR3 gives the full variable domain: KAGVTQTPRYLIKTRGQQVTLSCSPISGHRSVSWYQQTPGQGLQFLFEYFSETQRNKGNFPGRFSGRQFSNSRSEMNVSTLELGDSALYLCASSLSSGRTDTQYFGPGTRLTVL.

The chain recombines TRBV5-6 with TRBJ1-3, with 8 bases fitting TRBD1. This CDR3 comprises 15 residues. The trim removed 1 base at V and 6 bases at J, leaving 6 bases unmatched. In germline, CDR1 is SGHDT, CDR2 YYEEEE. The CDR3 coding sequence is TGTGCCAGCAGCTTGTATACAGGGGGTAAAAACACCATATATTTT. It encodes CASSLYTGGKNTIYF.